The clone carrying this TCR beta chain was seen more than once but under ten times. The data originate from a study of T cells in Graves' hyperthyroidism and ophthalmopathy. Deletions cut 1 base from V and 2 bases from J, with 15 bases between. CDR1 and CDR2 from the germline V gene are SGHTA and FQGNSA. This CDR3 spans 16 amino acids. It was RNA transcripts that yielded the amplified TCR beta CDR3 regions. HTBI primers were employed in a first-round RT-PCR of the TCR CDR3. TCRdb independently ran MiXCR on the multiplex PCR reads; one entry per CDR3 protein. The repertoire holds 300,000 to 450,000 distinct CDR3 sequences, with around a quarter as singletons. Newly diagnosed hyperthyroidism patients aged 18 to 65 years had disease lasting under 2 months.

This sequence joins TRBV7-2 and TRBJ2-7, with D tentatively TRBD2 (6 bases). The sequencing input was blood. The sequence was collected from a man over 45 with Graves' hyperthyroidism. CDR3: CASSLDGGGMAYEQYF. The CDR3 DNA is TGTGCCAGCAGCTTAGACGGCGGAGGGATGGCCTACGAGCAGTACTTC. The entire variable domain, with the rest obtained from reference TRBV7-2 and TRBJ2-7, is as follows: GAGVSQSPSNKVTEKGKDVELRCDPISGHTALYWYRQSLGQGLEFLIYFQGNSAPDKSGLPSDRFSAERTGGSVSTLTIQRTQQEDSAVYLCASSLDGGGMAYEQYFGPGTRLTVT.